This entry lists 26 T cell receptor beta chains sequenced from one sample in a study of shared clonotypes between healthy human individuals. Clones were read by immunoSEQ multiplex PCR, and TCRdb kept only the in-frame ones, dropping some. The data show 2,500,000 or so clones, roughly 92% seen once. Sequences were obtained from naive CD4+ T cells sorted from blood. Described subset: CD45RA+ positively selected. The receptors shown here come from a man aged 18 to 30 in good health.

The rearrangement links TRBV10-3 to TRBJ2-1; D possibly corresponds to TRBD1 (6 bases). The length of the CDR3 is 13 residues. Trimming cost V 6 bases and J 6 bases, with 12 bases left between them. Germline V gene sequence: CDR1 ENHRY, CDR2 SYGVKD. This CDR3 reads CAISTRGGNEQFF. CDR3 nucleotides: TGTGCCATCAGCACCAGGGGCGGCAATGAGCAGTTCTTC.

Notes on this clone: The sample has other DNA sequences that encode this CDR3 too. This chain uses TRBV5-4 with TRBJ2-1; a possible D gene is TRBD2 (5 bases). The V gene lost 2 bases and the J gene lost 2 bases, with 11 bases spanning the gap. The CDR3 has 15 amino acids. From germline, CDR1 is SGHNT and CDR2 YYREEE (reference sequence). This CDR3 is CASSLSTGTYNEQFF. CDR3 bases: TGTGCCAGCAGCTTATCCACCGGGACCTACAATGAGCAGTTCTTC.

The chain combines TRBV9 with TRBJ2-1, with 12 bases that match TRBD2. J was trimmed by 2 bases and V by 3 bases; bases with no gene match: 3. The V gene's germline CDR1 is SGDLS and CDR2 YYNGEE. The CDR3 has 16 amino acids. CDR3 amino acids: CASSGTSGIPYNEQFF. CDR3 nucleotides: TGTGCCAGCAGCGGGACTAGCGGGATACCCTACAATGAGCAGTTCTTC. Complete variable domain (other parts from reference TRBV9 and TRBJ2-1): DSGVTQTPKHLITATGQRVTLRCSPRSGDLSVYWYQQSLDQGLQFLIQYYNGEERAKGNILERFSAQQFPDLHSELNLSSLELGDSALYFCASSGTSGIPYNEQFFGPGTRLTVL.

The V and J genes are TRBV7-9 and TRBJ1-1; unclear D gene. V lost 5 bases and J lost 1, with 8 bases in between. The germline CDR1 and CDR2 sequences are SEHNR and FQNEAQ (reference sequence). CDR3 length: 13 amino acids. The CDR3 reads CASSHSKNTEAFF. DNA of the CDR3: TGTGCCAGCAGCCACAGCAAGAACACTGAAGCTTTCTTT.

This chain links TRBV9 with TRBJ2-5, with D hard to call. CDR3 length: 14 residues. Germline V CDR1 and CDR2: SGDLS, YYNGEE. V was clipped by 0 bases and J by 5 bases, with 11 bases between them. CDR3 sequence: CASSVDPGVETQYF. DNA of the CDR3: TGTGCCAGCAGCGTAGATCCCGGCGTGGAGACCCAGTACTTC.

The chain couples TRBV27 to TRBJ2-7; 7 bases agree with TRBD1. The CDR3 is 15 amino acids. Germline V CDR1 and CDR2: MNHEY, SMNVEV (reference sequence). V gave up 6 bases and J gave up 0 bases; unmatched junction bases: 8. CDR3: CASRFTGASSYEQYF. CDR3 DNA sequence: TGTGCCAGCAGGTTCACAGGGGCAAGCTCCTACGAGCAGTACTTC.

V and J are TRBV6-1 and TRBJ2-7, with D hard to call. Trimming took off 4 bases at V and 7 bases at J, with 11 bases between the two ends. CDR3 size: 12 residues. Germline V gene sequence: CDR1 MNHNS, CDR2 SASEGT. Here the CDR3 reads CASSGQYTEQYF. CDR3 DNA sequence: TGTGCCAGCAGTGGGCAGTATACAGAGCAGTACTTC.

The J gene is TRBJ2-3, the V gene TRBV7-9; the match to TRBD2 covers 13 bases. Germline V gives CDR1 SEHNR, CDR2 FQNEAQ (reference sequence). V trimming: 6 bases; J trimming: 5 bases; junction bases outside the gene matches: 5. This CDR3 has 15 amino acids. CDR3: CASSPGLAGVDTQYF. The CDR3 DNA is TGTGCCAGCAGTCCTGGACTAGCGGGAGTAGATACGCAGTATTTT.

This clone was found once. The CDR3 DNA reads TGTGCCAGCAGCTTAGGCGGACAGGGGTTCGGGGAGCAGTACTTC. This gives the protein CASSLGGQGFGEQYF. The chain links TRBV11-2 to TRBJ2-7; 9 nucleotides agree with TRBD1. CDR1 SGHAT and CDR2 FQNNGV come from the germline V gene. Trimming at V came to 1 base and at J to 7 bases, leaving 8 bases not matched to a gene. The CDR3 is made up of 15 amino acids.

V and J are TRBV6-1 and TRBJ1-4, with TRBD1 as a possible D gene (6 bases). V was clipped by 0 bases and J by 8 bases, with 13 bases between them. Germline lookup yields CDR1 MNHNS and CDR2 SASEGT. CDR3 length: 15 residues. CDR3: CASSEASGAKEKLFF. The CDR3, as DNA: TGTGCCAGCAGTGAAGCGTCGGGGGCGAAGGAAAAACTGTTTTTT.

The chain links TRBV7-9 to TRBJ2-3, with 15 bases matching TRBD2. Germline V gene lookup returns CDR1 SEHNR and CDR2 FQNEAQ (reference sequence). The CDR3 is 17 residues long. The trim removed 3 bases at V and 2 bases at J, leaving 3 bases unmatched. DNA for the CDR3: TGTGCCAGCAGCTTTGGACTAGCGGGGGGGTTCACAGATACGCAGTATTTT. Its protein product is CASSFGLAGGFTDTQYF.

The rearrangement joins TRBV30 to TRBJ2-3, with TRBD2 identical over 12 bases. After removal of 0 bases from V and 2 bases from J, the junction contained 6 bases not matched to a gene. This CDR3 comprises 17 residues. Germline V gives CDR1 GTSNPN, CDR2 SVGIG (reference sequence). The CDR3 DNA reads as TGTGCCTGGAGTGTACGGCGGACTAGCGGGACCACAGATACGCAGTATTTT. The encoded protein is CAWSVRRTSGTTDTQYF. The full variable domain, its missing parts supplied by reference TRBV30 and TRBJ2-3, is SQTIHQWPATLVQPVGSPLSLECTVEGTSNPNLYWYRQAAGRGLQLLFYSVGIGQISSEVPQNLSASRPQDRQFILSSKKLLLSDSGFYLCAWSVRRTSGTTDTQYFGPGTRLTVL.

CDR3 nucleotides: TGTGCCAGCTCACCGGACAGGCAAAAGATAACCTACGAGCAGTACTTC. This gives the protein CASSPDRQKITYEQYF. The chain is built from TRBV18 and TRBJ2-7, with 7 positions matching TRBD1. The CDR3 extends over 16 amino acids. Trimming took 3 bases from V and 2 from J; bases not matched to a gene: 10. Germline values: CDR1 KGHSH, CDR2 LQKENI.

The gene calls are TRBV5-1 and TRBJ1-6; D gene ambiguous. V shed 9 bases and J shed 7 bases, with 17 bases lying between them. From germline, CDR1 is SGHRS and CDR2 YFSETQ. CDR3 length equals 14 residues. CDR3 residues: CATKAPQRNSPLHF. The CDR3 DNA reads TGCGCCACCAAGGCACCACAGAGGAATTCACCCCTCCACTTT. Using reference TRBV5-1 and TRBJ1-6 for the parts outside the CDR3, the full variable domain is KAGVTQTPRYLIKTRGQQVTLSCSPISGHRSVSWYQQTPGQGLQFLFEYFSETQRNKGNFPGRFSGRQFSNSRSEMNVSTLELGDSALYLCATKAPQRNSPLHFGNGTRLTVT.

The V gene is TRBV10-3, the J gene TRBJ2-5, with D possibly being TRBD1 (6 bases). Trimming shortened V by 5 bases and J by 5 bases, and 12 bases separated the two germline ends. The CDR3 has 13 amino acids. Germline loops: CDR1 ENHRY, CDR2 SYGVKD. In DNA, the CDR3 is TGTGCCATCAGTCAGGGGCCTGGGGAGACCCAGTACTTC. Translation gives CAISQGPGETQYF.

This clone was recorded once. The chain links TRBV14 to TRBJ2-1; no firm D call. This CDR3 is built from 17 residues. With 2 bases removed from V and 0 bases from J, the gap between germline ends came to 14 bases. Germline values: CDR1 SGHDN, CDR2 FVKESK. The CDR3: CASSQFPAALSYNEQFF. CDR3 in DNA: TGTGCCAGCAGCCAATTCCCGGCGGCCCTCTCCTACAATGAGCAGTTCTTC.

A few counts support this clone. The chain recombines TRBV14 with TRBJ2-3; D ambiguous. V was clipped by 3 bases and J by 6 bases, with 4 bases between them. The CDR3 extends over 11 amino acids. Germline CDR1 is SGHDN and CDR2 is FVKESK. The CDR3: CASSQSDTQYF. The DNA for the CDR3 is TGTGCCAGCAGCCAGTCGGATACGCAGTATTTT.

V and J are TRBV27 and TRBJ2-3; the match to TRBD1 covers 7 bases. V trimming: 6 bases; J trimming: 3 bases; junction bases outside the gene matches: 12. This CDR3 is 16 amino acids long. Germline V lookup: CDR1 MNHEY, CDR2 SMNVEV (reference sequence). The CDR3 here is CASRPTGTVGTDTQYF. The CDR3, as DNA: TGTGCCAGCAGACCAACTGGGACAGTAGGAACAGATACGCAGTATTTT.

This chain links TRBV6-5 with TRBJ1-4; no reliable D call. The CDR3 runs 14 residues. CDR1 and CDR2 (germline): MNHEY, SVGAGI. Trimming pared 2 bases from V and 4 bases from J, leaving 8 bases between. CDR3 DNA sequence: TGTGCCAGCAGTTACGGTCCTCGTAATGAAAAACTGTTTTTT. The encoded protein is CASSYGPRNEKLFF.

V is TRBV18 and J is TRBJ1-5, with D possibly being TRBD1 (5 bases). Germline lookup yields CDR1 KGHSH and CDR2 LQKENI. Deletions cut 1 base from V and 5 bases from J, with 12 bases between. CDR3 length: 15 amino acids. CDR3 in DNA: TGTGCCAGCTCACCACAAGAGGGACGGTATCAGCCCCAGCATTTT. Amino acids: CASSPQEGRYQPQHF.

In regard to this clone: The same CDR3 also results from other DNA sequences found in this sample. The rearrangement links TRBV18 to TRBJ1-5; D is unresolved. V was clipped by 3 bases and J by 1 base, with 4 bases between them. The CDR3 consists of 13 residues. CDR1 KGHSH and CDR2 LQKENI come from the germline V gene. The CDR3 sequence: CASSPESNQPQHF. Here the CDR3 DNA reads TGTGCCAGCTCACCCGAAAGCAATCAGCCCCAGCATTTT.

The chain employs TRBV18 and TRBJ2-7; D tentatively fits TRBD1 or TRBD2 (5 bases each). The CDR3 runs 14 residues. Germline V lookup: CDR1 KGHSH, CDR2 LQKENI. V was shortened by 3 bases and J by 3 bases, with 12 bases between the two germline ends. For the CDR3, the DNA is TGTGCCAGCTCACCGGGACCTGAAGGCTACGAGCAGTACTTC. It encodes CASSPGPEGYEQYF.

The chain uses TRBV7-2 and TRBJ2-5; TRBD2 agrees at 7 bases. After removal of 4 bases from V and 0 bases from J, the junction contained 2 bases not matched to a gene. Germline CDR1 SGHTA, CDR2 FQGNSA. The CDR3 extends over 14 amino acids. The CDR3 reads CASSSLANQETQYF. CDR3 nucleotides: TGTGCCAGCAGCTCACTAGCGAACCAAGAGACCCAGTACTTC.

J is TRBJ1-2 and V is TRBV7-8; D uncertain. This CDR3 spans 13 amino acids. V was shortened by 5 bases and J by 8 bases, with 15 bases between the two germline ends. Germline CDR1 and CDR2: SGHVS and FQNEAQ. CDR3 DNA sequence: TGTGCCAGCAGCCCTCGGAGAGCTTTGGGCTACACCTTC. Protein product: CASSPRRALGYTF.

The chain links TRBV5-4 to TRBJ2-7, with 10 nucleotides matching TRBD1. CDR3 length: 19 amino acids. J gave up 4 bases and V 4 bases, and 20 bases lay outside the gene matches. CDR1 and CDR2 (germline): SGHNT, YYREEE (reference sequence). This CDR3 is CASSPLTSGTGAKGYEQYF. As DNA, the CDR3 is TGTGCCAGCAGCCCCCTTACATCCGGGACAGGGGCCAAAGGGTACGAGCAGTACTTC.

The chain has TRBV10-3 and TRBJ2-1, with D perhaps TRBD1 (5 bases). Looked up from germline, CDR1 is ENHRY and CDR2 is SYGVKD. V dropped 0 bases and J dropped 2 bases, with 8 bases sitting between them. CDR3 size: 15 residues. The CDR3 loop is CAISESTTAYNEQFF. CDR3 sequence (DNA): TGTGCCATCAGTGAGTCGACGACAGCCTACAATGAGCAGTTCTTC.